Detailed here is one T cell receptor (beta chain). Its antigen is still unknown. The CDR3 sequence is 16 residues long. Each of the patients experienced relapse following autologous stem cell transplantation, and their brentuximab vedotin exposure differed. The authors enriched CD8+ T cells from thawed PBMCs via magnetic negative selection. Patients showed best responses of complete response, partial response or progressive disease. The data stem from a study of PD-1 blockade in classical Hodgkin lymphoma. Study-wide results and caveats: Patients with an early start, nivolumab under 1 year after ASCT, were excluded. Complete responders started with a diversity level that resembled newly diagnosed patients at baseline.

Measured with immunoSEQ multiplex PCR; TCRdb has only the in-frame clones, and not every one. The sample lists 4,300 or so clones, just over 75% seen once, with more than 20% in the top ten. This sequence joins TRBV12-1 and TRBJ1-1. TRBV12-1 is marked as a pseudogene. Source: CD8+ T cells from blood, taken at baseline. The clonotype comes from a human donor with classical Hodgkin lymphoma. The CDR3: CASSFPINNGYTEAFF. Written as DNA, the CDR3 is TGTGCCAGCAGCTTTCCCATAAACAATGGGTACACTGAAGCTTTCTTT.